This entry is about one T cell receptor (beta chain). Its antigen is currently unknown. These data originate in a study of breast tumors, draining lymph nodes, adjacent tissues. The CDR3 extends over 11 amino acids. Study-wide results and limits: Luminal-like breast cancer showed significantly greater tumor-nontumor repertoire similarity than basal-like breast cancer did.

Axillary draining lymph nodes of breast cancer patients supplied the node samples. One entry per CDR3 protein results from TCRdb running MiXCR on the multiplex PCR reads. The data contain approximately 300,000 distinct CDR3 sequences, more than 30% of them singletons. The chain carries TRBV12-1 and TRBJ2-3; the table's D gene call, TRBD1, was not cross checked with the DNA. TRBV12-1 is noted as a pseudogene. This TCR was recovered from a female donor with breast cancer. Some clones in this sample may be carry-over from other donors' samples. The material sequenced was axillary lymph node tissue. CDR3 nucleotides: TGTGCCAGCCGGGCGTCAGATACGCAGTATTTT. It specifies CASRASDTQYF.